Listed below are T cell receptor beta chains from one sample, sequenced in a study of cytomegalovirus exposure and HLA in healthy donors. TCRdb's table, derived via immunoSEQ multiplex PCR, lists solely in-frame clones and lacks some. The top ten clones hold about 5.9% of a sample with approximately 140,000 clones, less than 85% of them seen once. Sequencing was done on a sample of PBMCs. The source of these receptors is a man over 45 in good health and CMV-seropositive. The CDR3 runs from the conserved cysteine through the conserved F or W. D genes are given only for firm matches. Clone sizes are given selectively: once, few, many, or a class where the clone is expanded.

cdr3_nt cdr3_aa v_call d_call j_call clone_size
TGTGCCTGGGGGCCAGGGCTGAACACTGAAGCTTTCTTT CAWGPGLNTEAFF TRBV30 NA TRBJ1-1 NA
TGCAGCGTTTACGGACAGAGCTCCTACGAGCAGTACTTC CSVYGQSSYEQYF TRBV29-1 NA TRBJ2-7 once
TGTGCCAGCAGCTTGGGAGGGGGTAGCTCACCCCTCCACTTT CASSLGGGSSPLHF TRBV5-5 NA TRBJ1-6 NA
TGCGCCAGCAGCTTGGGACAGGGCAGAGATACGCAGTATTTT CASSLGQGRDTQYF TRBV5-1 TRBD1 TRBJ2-3 NA
TGTGCCAGCAGCTTTAGCGGGAGGGCCGGCGACGAGCAGTACTTC CASSFSGRAGDEQYF TRBV7-3 TRBD2 TRBJ2-7 few
TGTGCCAGCGACAATGGGGGGGGGCCCCCCTACGAGCAGTACTTC CASDNGGGPPYEQYF TRBV5-8 NA TRBJ2-7 NA
TGTGCCAGCAGCTTAGATGAGGTTGGCTACGAGCAGTACTTC CASSLDEVGYEQYF TRBV11-2 NA TRBJ2-7 once
TGTGCCAGCAGCGTAGAGGCAGGGGGCTATCGCGAGCAGTACTTC CASSVEAGGYREQYF TRBV9 TRBD1 TRBJ2-7 NA
TGTGCCTGGAGTTTCATGAACACTGAAGCTTTCTTT CAWSFMNTEAFF TRBV30 NA TRBJ1-1 NA
TGTGCCACTAGCCGAGAAGGAATAATGAACACTGAAGCTTTCTTT CATSREGIMNTEAFF TRBV10-3 NA TRBJ1-1 NA
TGTGCCAGTAGTATCGCCCAGGGCCCCCATGAGCAGTACTTC CASSIAQGPHEQYF TRBV19 NA TRBJ2-7 NA
TGCAGCATATTATCAGCCTACGAGCAGTACTTC CSILSAYEQYF TRBV29-1 NA TRBJ2-7 NA
TGTGCCATCAGTCCAGGACAGGGGAGTACTGAAGCTTTCTTT CAISPGQGSTEAFF TRBV10-3 TRBD1 TRBJ1-1 NA
TGTGCCAGCAGCTTTTTTATACTCGGTCGAAGCGGGACCCAGTACTTC CASSFFILGRSGTQYF TRBV7-2 NA TRBJ2-5 many
TGTGCCAGCAGGAGGGCAGCAAATTCACCCCTCCACTTT CASRRAANSPLHF TRBV6-1 NA TRBJ1-6 NA
TGTGCCAGCAGCTTAAGCGCGGGCGGTCCTGACGAGCAGTACTTC CASSLSAGGPDEQYF TRBV11-2 NA TRBJ2-7 once
TGTGCCAGCAGTTTATCGTGGGGCGGGAGCGGGTACGAGCAGTACTTC CASSLSWGGSGYEQYF TRBV27 TRBD2 TRBJ2-7 NA
TGTGCCAGCAGCTTTTCCCAGGGGGCTTTGGGCAAAAACATTCAGTACTTC CASSFSQGALGKNIQYF TRBV5-6 TRBD1 TRBJ2-4 NA
TGTGCCAGTAGTATAGATCTGGAGACTACCGTCACCGGGGAGCTGTTTTTT CASSIDLETTVTGELFF TRBV19 NA TRBJ2-2 few
TGTGCCAGCAGCGTACTAGCGGGAGAGTTTACCGGGGAGCTGTTTTTT CASSVLAGEFTGELFF TRBV9 TRBD2 TRBJ2-2 few
TGTGCCAGCAGTTACCGCCCTAGCTTAGAGACCCAGTACTTC CASSYRPSLETQYF TRBV6-5 NA TRBJ2-5 once
TGTGCCAGCAGAACCGGGACAGGGGGTGTCTACACCTTC CASRTGTGGVYTF TRBV6-5 TRBD1 TRBJ1-2 NA
TGTGCCAGCAGCTTAGAAGGGGAAGGGAACACCGGGGAGCTGTTTTTT CASSLEGEGNTGELFF TRBV7-9 NA TRBJ2-2 NA
TGCGCCAGTGCCGACAGGGGGCATGATGAGCAGTTCTTC CASADRGHDEQFF TRBV5-1 TRBD1 TRBJ2-1 few
TGCGCCAGCAGCTTCTCCCCTACTCTGGCCGTGGGGGGGGGCTATGAAGCTTTCTTT CASSFSPTLAVGGGYEAFF TRBV5-1 NA TRBJ1-1 NA
TGCGCCAGCAGGCCCGTCTCCAGGGGAGACTATGGCTACACCTTC CASRPVSRGDYGYTF TRBV5-1 NA TRBJ1-2 NA
TGTGCCAGCAGCTTCAACGCAGGCAGCTCCTACGAGCAGTACTTC CASSFNAGSSYEQYF TRBV5-4 NA TRBJ2-7 NA
TGCGCCAGCAGCTTGGCCGGAGGCGAGCAGTTCTTC CASSLAGGEQFF TRBV5-1 NA TRBJ2-1 NA
TGTGCCAGCTCGCCTACTGGACAGCATCACGAGCAGTACTTC CASSPTGQHHEQYF TRBV18 NA TRBJ2-7 NA
TGTGCCAGCTCACCAGGGCAGAGTGCTAACTGTGGCTACACCTTC CASSPGQSANCGYTF TRBV18 NA TRBJ1-2 NA
TGTGCCAGCACCCCCTGGGCGGGAGCTGGTGAGACCCAGTACTTC CASTPWAGAGETQYF TRBV9 TRBD2 TRBJ2-5 NA
TGTGCCAGCAAAGAGGCCTTTGGGGCCAACGTCCTGACTTTC CASKEAFGANVLTF TRBV27 NA TRBJ2-6 NA
TGTGCCAGCAGGCCCAGGCCACCCCGCTCCTACAATGAGCAGTTCTTC CASRPRPPRSYNEQFF TRBV28 NA TRBJ2-1 NA
TGTGCCAGCAGCCCAGGACTAGCGGTTACAGATACGCAGTATTTT CASSPGLAVTDTQYF TRBV7-2 TRBD2 TRBJ2-3 NA
TGTGCCAGCAAGCGACAGCCGAATAATGAAAAACTGTTTTTT CASKRQPNNEKLFF TRBV6-5 NA TRBJ1-4 few
TGTGCCACTATGAGGGACAGCCCCTACGAGCAGTACTTC CATMRDSPYEQYF TRBV10-3 TRBD1 TRBJ2-7 few
TGTGCCAGTATAGGCACTAGCGGGACCTACAATGAGCAGTTCTTC CASIGTSGTYNEQFF TRBV19 TRBD2 TRBJ2-1 once
TGTGCCAGCAGTCCACGGGGTACCCTCTACGAGCAGTACTTC CASSPRGTLYEQYF TRBV28 NA TRBJ2-7 NA
TGCGCCAGCAGCCAAGTCGCTAGTGGCTACACCTTC CASSQVASGYTF TRBV4-1 NA TRBJ1-2 NA
TGTGCCAGCAGTGAAGCGCGGGAGGGGGAGGAAGCGGGAGGTTGGTGGGTAGGACCGGATACGCAGTATTTT CASSEAREGEEAGGWWVGPDTQYF TRBV6-1 TRBD2 TRBJ2-3 NA
TGTGCCAGCAGTTTCCACAGAGCCTACGAGCAGTACTTC CASSFHRAYEQYF TRBV27 NA TRBJ2-7 NA
TGTGCCAGCAGCTACACCGGGGGCACAGATACGCAGTATTTT CASSYTGGTDTQYF TRBV11-2 NA TRBJ2-3 once
TGTGCCAGCAGCCCTGTCCAGGGGTACACTGAAGCTTTCTTT CASSPVQGYTEAFF TRBV28 NA TRBJ1-1 once